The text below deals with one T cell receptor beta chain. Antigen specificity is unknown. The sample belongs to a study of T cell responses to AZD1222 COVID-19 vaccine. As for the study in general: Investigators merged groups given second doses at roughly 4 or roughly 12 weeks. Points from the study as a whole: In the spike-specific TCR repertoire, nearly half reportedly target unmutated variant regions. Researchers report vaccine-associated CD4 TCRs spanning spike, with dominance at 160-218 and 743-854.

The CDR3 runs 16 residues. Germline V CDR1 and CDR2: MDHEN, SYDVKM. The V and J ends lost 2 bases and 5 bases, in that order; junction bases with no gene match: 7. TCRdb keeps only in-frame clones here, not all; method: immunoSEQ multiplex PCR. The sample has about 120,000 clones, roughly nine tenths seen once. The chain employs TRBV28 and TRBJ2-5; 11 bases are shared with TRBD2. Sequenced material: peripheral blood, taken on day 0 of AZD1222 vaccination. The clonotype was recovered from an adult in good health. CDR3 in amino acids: CASSLRVAGGGETQYF. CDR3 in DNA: TGTGCCAGCAGTTTAAGAGTAGCGGGAGGGGGGGAGACCCAGTACTTC.